This T cell receptor (beta chain) was observed in a study of blood T cell dynamics during melanoma immunotherapy. This CDR3 region has 18 residues. Germline V CDR1 and CDR2: SEHNR, FQNEAQ (reference sequence). Losses at the gene ends were 6 bases for V and 1 base for J; bases not matched to a gene: 17. As to time point: week 3, after first cycle of checkpoint inhibitor. Assay used: immunoSEQ multiplex PCR; TCRdb lists only in-frame clones, some missing. The sample yields around 16,000 clones, around 93% seen once. Sequences were derived from effector memory CD8+ T cells from blood, sampled from a patient treated with checkpoint blockade. This clonotype originated in a human donor with melanoma. V is TRBV7-9 and J is TRBJ2-7; 8 bases line up with TRBD2. This chain's CDR3 is CASRLPWKREPSSYEQYF. CDR3 bases: TGTGCCAGCAGACTCCCCTGGAAGCGGGAGCCCTCTTCCTACGAGCAGTACTTC. The full variable domain, in which reference TRBV7-9 and TRBJ2-7 provide the parts outside the CDR3, is DTGVSQNPRHKITKRGQNVTFRCDPISEHNRLYWYRQTLGQGPEFLTYFQNEAQLEKSRLLSDRFSAERPKGSFSTLEIQRTEQGDSAMYLCASRLPWKREPSSYEQYFGPGTRLTVT.